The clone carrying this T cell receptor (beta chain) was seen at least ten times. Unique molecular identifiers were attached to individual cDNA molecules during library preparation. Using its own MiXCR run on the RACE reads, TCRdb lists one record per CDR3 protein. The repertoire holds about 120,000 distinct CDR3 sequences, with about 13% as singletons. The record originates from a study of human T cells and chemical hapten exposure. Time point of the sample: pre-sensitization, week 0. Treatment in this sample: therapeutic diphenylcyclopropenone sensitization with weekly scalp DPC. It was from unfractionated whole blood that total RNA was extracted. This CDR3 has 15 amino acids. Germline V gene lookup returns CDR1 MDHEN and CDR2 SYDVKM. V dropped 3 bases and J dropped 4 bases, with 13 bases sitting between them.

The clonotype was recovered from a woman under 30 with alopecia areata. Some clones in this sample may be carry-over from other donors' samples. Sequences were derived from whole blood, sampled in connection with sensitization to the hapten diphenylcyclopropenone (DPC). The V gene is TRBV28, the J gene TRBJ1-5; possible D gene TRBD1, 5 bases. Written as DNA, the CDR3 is TGTGCCAGCAGTTTGGCCGCCAGGGCTAATCAGCCCCAGCATTTT. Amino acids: CASSLAARANQPQHF.